This T cell receptor beta chain was recovered during a study of PD-L1 blockade in urothelial cancer. Study-wide points: Clones that were tumor-associated expanded more in the blood of durable-benefit patients at 3 weeks.

Sample contribution per patient ranged from 1 to 8, covering pretreatment and on-treatment. About this clone itself: Its cognate antigen is unknown.

CDR3 length equals 15 residues. CDR1 is SGDLS and CDR2 is YYNGEE in the germline V gene. V shed 0 bases, J shed 4 bases, and the junction held 6 bases outside the gene matches. The investigators introduced synthetic TCR analog templates into each PCR as spikes. Profiled with immunoSEQ multiplex PCR; TCRdb holds only in-frame clones, not every one. This sample yields about 74,000 clones, of which around 84% are seen a single time; 4.7% belongs to the top ten. The chain links TRBV9 to TRBJ2-7; TRBD2 matches 8 bases. The sample here was PBMCs, taken around atezolizumab (anti-PD-L1) treatment. The clonotype comes from a man between 65 and 85 years old with urothelial cancer. For the CDR3, the DNA is TGTGCCAGCAGCGTAGAGCCGGGAGGGCTGTACGAGCAGTACTTC. Translating it yields CASSVEPGGLYEQYF.